This is a list of T cell receptor beta chains from one sample in a study of cytomegalovirus exposure and HLA in healthy donors. Profiling relied on immunoSEQ multiplex PCR, and the TCRdb table lists in-frame clones only, not all of them. The sample consists of 100,000 to 150,000 clones, roughly 83% of them appearing once. Sequencing was carried out using PBMCs. The receptors originated from a man aged 18-30 years in good health and CMV-seropositive. Each CDR3 is given with its conserved first and last residue. Each record gives: J gene, clone size, V gene, D gene, CDR3 DNA, CDR3 protein. A D gene is named only where the DNA matches it firmly. The size entry is marked missing in some rows and otherwise reads once, few, many or a size class.

J: TRBJ2-4; size: once; V: TRBV5-1; D: TRBD1; DNA: TGCGCCAGCAGCTCGGGACAGGCAAACATTCAGTACTTC; CDR3: CASSSGQANIQYF
J: TRBJ1-2; size: .; V: TRBV7-9; D: TRBD1; DNA: TGTGCCAGCAGCGCTTCCGGGACAGGAAATGGCTACACCTTC; CDR3: CASSASGTGNGYTF
J: TRBJ1-2; size: .; V: TRBV6-5; D: .; DNA: TGTGCCAGCAGTTACGGAAGGGAGGGCTACACCTTC; CDR3: CASSYGREGYTF
J: TRBJ2-1; size: .; V: TRBV29-1; D: .; DNA: TGCAGCGTTGCGCGAACGGAGTACAATGAGCAGTTCTTC; CDR3: CSVARTEYNEQFF
J: TRBJ2-5; size: .; V: TRBV6-6; D: TRBD2; DNA: TGTGCCAGCAGTTTCCTTCGGGCGGGGGGTAGGGAGACCCAGTACTTC; CDR3: CASSFLRAGGRETQYF
J: TRBJ1-4; size: .; V: TRBV5-1; D: .; DNA: TGCGCCAGCAGCTTGTCGGTGGGCGACGAAAAACTGTTTTTT; CDR3: CASSLSVGDEKLFF
J: TRBJ2-1; size: .; V: TRBV11-3; D: .; DNA: TGTGCCAGCAGCCATCGGGGGTCCTACAATGAGCAGTTCTTC; CDR3: CASSHRGSYNEQFF
J: TRBJ2-3; size: once; V: TRBV5-4; D: TRBD1; DNA: TGTGCCAGCAGCTTGCGGACAGGGGCCACAGATACGCAGTATTTT; CDR3: CASSLRTGATDTQYF
J: TRBJ2-1; size: .; V: TRBV6-5; D: .; DNA: TGTGCCAGCGAGGGGGCGGGAGGTTATGAGCAGTTCTTC; CDR3: CASEGAGGYEQFF
J: TRBJ1-1; size: .; V: TRBV25-1; D: .; DNA: TGTGCCAGCAGTGTGGCCGGGGGCACTGAAGCTTTCTTT; CDR3: CASSVAGGTEAFF
J: TRBJ1-1; size: .; V: TRBV4-1; D: TRBD1; DNA: TGCGCCAGCAGGCGGCCAGGGGGGAACACTGAAGCTTTCTTT; CDR3: CASRRPGGNTEAFF
J: TRBJ1-5; size: once; V: TRBV11-2; D: TRBD1; DNA: TGTGCCAGCAGCTCCTTGACAGGGGAGAATCAGCCCCAGCATTTT; CDR3: CASSSLTGENQPQHF
J: TRBJ2-5; size: once; V: TRBV4-2; D: TRBD2; DNA: TGTGCCAGCAGCCTAGTCGGGACTAGCGGGGGGGCGATGGAGACCCAGTACTTC; CDR3: CASSLVGTSGGAMETQYF
J: TRBJ2-1; size: .; V: TRBV6-1; D: TRBD2; DNA: TGTGCCAGCAGTGAACTAGCGGGGAACAATGAGCAGTTCTTC; CDR3: CASSELAGNNEQFF
J: TRBJ2-7; size: .; V: TRBV5-1; D: .; DNA: TGCGCCAGCAGCTTCGACAAATCTTACGAGCAGTACTTC; CDR3: CASSFDKSYEQYF
J: TRBJ2-1; size: .; V: TRBV5-1; D: .; DNA: TGCGCCAGCAGCTTGGAGGCAGGGGAATTGGATGAGCAGTTCTTC; CDR3: CASSLEAGELDEQFF
J: TRBJ1-1; size: .; V: TRBV28; D: TRBD1; DNA: TGTGCCAGCAGTTTAAGGGGGCTTAAGAACACTGAAGCTTTCTTT; CDR3: CASSLRGLKNTEAFF
J: TRBJ2-3; size: .; V: TRBV19; D: .; DNA: TGTGCCAGTTCGCGGGGGCCATTCACAGATACGCAGTATTTT; CDR3: CASSRGPFTDTQYF
J: TRBJ2-5; size: .; V: TRBV2; D: TRBD2; DNA: TGTGCCAGCATCCTGGGGGCGGGGGGGCCAGAGACCCAGTACTTC; CDR3: CASILGAGGPETQYF
J: TRBJ1-5; size: once; V: TRBV5-5; D: .; DNA: TGTGCCAGCGCACGGTGGGCCCTTGACAATCAGCCCCAGCATTTT; CDR3: CASARWALDNQPQHF
J: TRBJ1-2; size: .; V: TRBV28; D: TRBD1; DNA: TGTGCCAGCAGGTTCGACAGGGTCGTGGGCTACACCTTC; CDR3: CASRFDRVVGYTF
J: TRBJ2-6; size: .; V: TRBV10-3; D: TRBD1; DNA: TGTGCCACCGGGGGGTTCTCCGGGACAGGGGTCGGGGCCAACGTCCTGACTTTC; CDR3: CATGGFSGTGVGANVLTF
J: TRBJ2-1; size: .; V: TRBV5-1; D: .; DNA: TGCGCCAGCAGCTTGGGAGGTGTGAATGAGCAGTTCTTC; CDR3: CASSLGGVNEQFF
J: TRBJ1-6; size: .; V: TRBV28; D: .; DNA: TGTGCCAGCAGTTTACGGGGGTGGAGTTCACCCCTCCACTTT; CDR3: CASSLRGWSSPLHF
J: TRBJ2-1; size: .; V: TRBV9; D: TRBD2; DNA: TGTGCCAGCAGCGTTTTAGGGACTAGCGGAAACTACAATGAGCAGTTCTTC; CDR3: CASSVLGTSGNYNEQFF
J: TRBJ2-3; size: once; V: TRBV5-1; D: TRBD2; DNA: TGCGCCAGCAGCCAGACCGGGACTAGCGGGGTGGTAACAGATACGCAGTATTTT; CDR3: CASSQTGTSGVVTDTQYF
J: TRBJ2-3; size: .; V: TRBV5-1; D: TRBD1; DNA: TGCGCCAGCAGCTTGGCAGGGGGAAGCACAGATACGCAGTATTTT; CDR3: CASSLAGGSTDTQYF
J: TRBJ2-5; size: .; V: TRBV7-9; D: TRBD2; DNA: TGTGCCTCGAGCGGGGGGCTCCAAGAGACCCAGTACTTC; CDR3: CASSGGLQETQYF
J: TRBJ2-7; size: .; V: TRBV6-5; D: TRBD1; DNA: TGTGCCAGCAGGCAACAGGGGGCCTCATCCTACGAGCAGTACTTC; CDR3: CASRQQGASSYEQYF
J: TRBJ2-3; size: .; V: TRBV4-1; D: .; DNA: TGCGCCAGCAGCCAAGATGGACGGGGGACAGATACGCAGTATTTT; CDR3: CASSQDGRGTDTQYF
J: TRBJ2-2; size: .; V: TRBV11-2; D: .; DNA: TGTGCCAGCAGCTTACCGGGACAGAACACCGGGGAGCTGTTTTTT; CDR3: CASSLPGQNTGELFF
J: TRBJ2-7; size: few; V: TRBV25-1; D: .; DNA: TGTGCCAGCAGTCAGGACAGTCTAACCTCCTACGAGCAGTACTTC; CDR3: CASSQDSLTSYEQYF
J: TRBJ1-2; size: .; V: TRBV28; D: .; DNA: TGTGCCAGCAGTTTAGGGGGCAGTGGTGGCTACACCTTC; CDR3: CASSLGGSGGYTF
J: TRBJ2-3; size: .; V: TRBV7-2; D: .; DNA: TGTGCCAGCAGCTTAAGACAGGTTAGCACAGATACGCAGTATTTT; CDR3: CASSLRQVSTDTQYF
J: TRBJ2-5; size: .; V: TRBV5-1; D: TRBD2; DNA: TGCGCCAGCAGCTTGGAAGCGGGGGGGCGGGAGACCCAGTACTTC; CDR3: CASSLEAGGRETQYF
J: TRBJ2-1; size: .; V: TRBV13; D: TRBD2; DNA: TGTGCCAGCTTAAGTTGGACTAGCGGAGGTGACAATGAGCAGTTCTTC; CDR3: CASLSWTSGGDNEQFF
J: TRBJ2-7; size: .; V: TRBV6-5; D: .; DNA: TGTGCCAGCAGTTACGCGGATTCGCCCTACGAGCAGTACTTC; CDR3: CASSYADSPYEQYF
J: TRBJ1-1; size: .; V: TRBV7-9; D: .; DNA: TGTGCCAGCAGATCGGGGCCAGGGGCCGCGGTCGCTGAAGCTTTCTTT; CDR3: CASRSGPGAAVAEAFF
J: TRBJ2-7; size: .; V: TRBV6-5; D: TRBD2; DNA: TGTGCCAGCAGCCGACGACTAGCTTCGGGCTACGAGCAGTACTTC; CDR3: CASSRRLASGYEQYF
J: TRBJ2-1; size: .; V: TRBV27; D: .; DNA: TGTGCCAGCAGTTTATCCCCCAACCAGGGATGGAAGGATGAGCAGTTCTTC; CDR3: CASSLSPNQGWKDEQFF
J: TRBJ1-2; size: once; V: TRBV6-5; D: .; DNA: TGTGCCAGCAGGAGTACGACAGGCATTAACTATGGCTACACCTTC; CDR3: CASRSTTGINYGYTF
J: TRBJ2-4; size: .; V: TRBV7-9; D: .; DNA: TGTGCCAGCAGCTTTTCTTCCATTCAGTACTTC; CDR3: CASSFSSIQYF